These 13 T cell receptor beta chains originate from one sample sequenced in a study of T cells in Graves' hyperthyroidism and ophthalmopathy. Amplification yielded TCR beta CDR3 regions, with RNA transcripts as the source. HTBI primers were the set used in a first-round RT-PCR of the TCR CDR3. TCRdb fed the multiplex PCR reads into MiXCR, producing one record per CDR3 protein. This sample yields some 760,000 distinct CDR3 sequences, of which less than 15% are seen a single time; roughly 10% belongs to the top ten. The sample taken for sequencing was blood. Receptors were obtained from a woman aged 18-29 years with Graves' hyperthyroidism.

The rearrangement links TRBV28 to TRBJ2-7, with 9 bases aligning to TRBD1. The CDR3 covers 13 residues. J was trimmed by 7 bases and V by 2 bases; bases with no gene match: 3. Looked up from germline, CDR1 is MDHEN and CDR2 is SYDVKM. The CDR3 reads CASSLAGQGEQYF. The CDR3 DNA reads TGTGCCAGCAGTTTAGCGGGACAGGGTGAGCAGTACTTC.

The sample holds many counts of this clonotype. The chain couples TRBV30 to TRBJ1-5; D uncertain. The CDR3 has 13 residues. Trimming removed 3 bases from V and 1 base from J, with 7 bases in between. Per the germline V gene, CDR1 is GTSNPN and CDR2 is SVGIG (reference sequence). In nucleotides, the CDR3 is TGTGCCTGGAGCCAGATGAGCAATCAGCCCCAGCATTTT. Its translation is CAWSQMSNQPQHF.

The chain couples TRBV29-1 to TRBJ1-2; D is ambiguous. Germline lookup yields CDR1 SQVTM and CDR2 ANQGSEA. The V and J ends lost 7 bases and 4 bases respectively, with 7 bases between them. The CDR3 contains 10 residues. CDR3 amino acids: CSAVSYGYTF. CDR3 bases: TGCAGCGCTGTGAGCTATGGCTACACCTTC. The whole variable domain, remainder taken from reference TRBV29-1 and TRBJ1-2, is SAVISQKPSRDICQRGTSLTIQCQVDSQVTMMFWYRQQPGQSLTLIATANQGSEATYESGFVIDKFPISRPNLTFSTLTVSNMSPEDSSIYLCSAVSYGYTFGSGTRLTVV.

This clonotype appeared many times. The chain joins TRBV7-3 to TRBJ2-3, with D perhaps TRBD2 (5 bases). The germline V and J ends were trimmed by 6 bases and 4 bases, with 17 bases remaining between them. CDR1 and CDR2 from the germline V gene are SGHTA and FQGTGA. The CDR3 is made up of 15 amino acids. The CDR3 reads CASSVAGSLADTQYF. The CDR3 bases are TGTGCCAGCAGTGTAGCTGGGAGCCTCGCAGATACGCAGTATTTT.

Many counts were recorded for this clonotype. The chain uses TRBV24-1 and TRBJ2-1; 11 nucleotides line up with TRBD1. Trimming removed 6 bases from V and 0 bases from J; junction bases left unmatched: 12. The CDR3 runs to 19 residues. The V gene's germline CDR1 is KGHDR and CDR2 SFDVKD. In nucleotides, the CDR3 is TGTGCCACCAGTTCCAGGACAGGGGGCAGGCAAAGCTCCTACAATGAGCAGTTCTTC. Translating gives CATSSRTGGRQSSYNEQFF.

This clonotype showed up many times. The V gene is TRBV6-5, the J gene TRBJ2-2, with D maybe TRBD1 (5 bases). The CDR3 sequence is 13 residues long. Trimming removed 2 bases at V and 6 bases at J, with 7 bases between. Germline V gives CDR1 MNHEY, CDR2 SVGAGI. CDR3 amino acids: CASSYRGSGELFF. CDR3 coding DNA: TGTGCCAGCAGTTACAGGGGTTCCGGGGAGCTGTTTTTT.

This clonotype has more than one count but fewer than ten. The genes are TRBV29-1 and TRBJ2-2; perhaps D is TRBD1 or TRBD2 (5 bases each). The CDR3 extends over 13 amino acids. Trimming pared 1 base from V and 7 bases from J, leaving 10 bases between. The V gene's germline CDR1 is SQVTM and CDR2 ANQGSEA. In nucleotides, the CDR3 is TGCAGCGTTGAAGTGAGGGGTAGCGGGGAGCTGTTTTTT. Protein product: CSVEVRGSGELFF.

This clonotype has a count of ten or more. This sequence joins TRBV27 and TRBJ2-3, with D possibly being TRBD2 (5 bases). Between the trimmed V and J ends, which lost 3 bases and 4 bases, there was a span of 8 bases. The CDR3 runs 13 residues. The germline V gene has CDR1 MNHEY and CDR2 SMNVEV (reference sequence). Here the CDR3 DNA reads TGTGCCAGCAGTTTCGGTAGCGCAGATACGCAGTATTTT. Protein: CASSFGSADTQYF.

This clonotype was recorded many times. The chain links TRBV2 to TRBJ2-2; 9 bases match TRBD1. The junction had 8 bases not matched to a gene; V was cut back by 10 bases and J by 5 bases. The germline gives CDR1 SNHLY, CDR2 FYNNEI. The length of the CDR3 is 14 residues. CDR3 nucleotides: TGTGCCACCCTTGGGACAGGGACGACCGGGGAGCTGTTTTTT. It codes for CATLGTGTTGELFF.

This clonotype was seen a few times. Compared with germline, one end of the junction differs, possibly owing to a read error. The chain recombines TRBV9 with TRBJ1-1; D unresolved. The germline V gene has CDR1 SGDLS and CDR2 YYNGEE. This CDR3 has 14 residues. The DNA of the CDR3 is TGTACCAGCAGCCCCAGAGGGATGAACACTGAAGCTTTCTTT. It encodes CTSSPRGMNTEAFF. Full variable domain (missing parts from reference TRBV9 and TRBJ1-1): DSGVTQTPKHLITATGQRVTLRCSPRSGDLSVYWYQQSLDQGLQFLIQYYNGEERAKGNILERFSAQQFPDLHSELNLSSLELGDSALYFCTSSPRGMNTEAFFGQGTRLTVV.

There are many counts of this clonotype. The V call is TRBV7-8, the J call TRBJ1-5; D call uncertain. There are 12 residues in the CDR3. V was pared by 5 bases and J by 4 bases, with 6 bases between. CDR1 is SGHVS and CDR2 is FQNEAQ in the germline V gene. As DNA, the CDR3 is TGTGCCAGCAGCCCGACAAATCAGCCCCAGCATTTT. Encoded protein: CASSPTNQPQHF.

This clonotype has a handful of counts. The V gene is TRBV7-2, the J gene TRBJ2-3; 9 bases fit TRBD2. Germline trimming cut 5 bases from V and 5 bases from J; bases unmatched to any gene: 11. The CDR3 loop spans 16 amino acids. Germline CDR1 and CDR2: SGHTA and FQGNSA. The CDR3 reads CASSQLDWREGDTQYF. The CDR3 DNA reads TGTGCCAGCAGCCAGTTGGACTGGCGGGAGGGAGATACGCAGTATTTT.

CDR3 loop: CASSQDSSWNEQFF. The CDR3, as DNA: TGTGCCAGCAGCCAAGACTCTAGCTGGAATGAGCAGTTCTTC. The gene calls are TRBV3-1 and TRBJ2-1, with D perhaps TRBD2 (5 bases). The CDR3 runs to 14 residues. Trimming stripped 0 bases from V and 7 bases from J, with 10 bases between. Germline V gene lookup returns CDR1 LGHDT and CDR2 YNNKEL (reference sequence).